This T cell receptor beta chain was documented in a study of cytomegalovirus exposure and HLA in healthy donors. The PCR employed 60 Vbeta primers together with 13 Jbeta primers. TCRdb's table, derived via immunoSEQ multiplex PCR, lists solely in-frame clones and lacks some. In the table there are about 93,000 clones, over 75% of which are singletons. This clone was seen just once. Sequencing was done on a sample of PBMCs. The receptor was isolated from a man younger than 40 in good health and CMV-seronegative.

CDR3 amino acids: CASSQGWASGPKNIQYF. CDR3 nucleotides: TGCGCCAGCAGCCAAGGATGGGCTAGCGGGCCCAAAAACATTCAGTACTTC. V gene TRBV4-3 combines with J gene TRBJ2-4; 8 bases align to TRBD2. The CDR3 is made up of 17 amino acids. V gave up 1 base and J gave up 2 bases; unmatched junction bases: 7. Germline-derived CDR1 and CDR2 are LGHNA and YSLEER.